This paragraph covers one T cell receptor (beta chain) sequence. CDR1 MNHEY and CDR2 SMNVEV come from the germline V gene (reference sequence). The CDR3 has 17 residues. The sample originates from a study of monozygotic twins with inflammatory bowel disease. After re-calling the 5' RACE reads, TCRdb lists one entry per CDR3 protein, DNA absent. Reported are approximately 400,000 distinct CDR3 sequences; the ten largest clones contain under 3%. This TCR came from a human donor with ulcerative colitis or Crohn's disease, or a healthy co-twin of an affected twin (not recorded which). The sample consisted of blood. The chain has TRBV27 and TRBJ2-3; TCRdb's D call, TRBD2, is unchecked because there is no DNA. CDR3 sequence: CASSFSPAGVITDTQYF.